A single sample is the source of the 10 T cell receptor beta chains below, sequenced in a study of blood T cells in healthy people across ages. A sample-barcoded 5' primer and a J-beta primer mix were used in a second PCR of roughly 7 to 11 cycles. TCRdb processed the 5' RACE reads anew with MiXCR; each CDR3 protein has one entry. Here the sample spans approximately 1,700,000 distinct CDR3 sequences, about two fifths being singletons. The sequenced sample was blood. Source of these receptors: a human donor in good health.

This clonotype appeared a few times. The chain uses TRBV20-1 and TRBJ1-5; weak D call: TRBD1 (6 bases). Germline CDR1 is DFQATT and CDR2 is SNEGSKA (reference sequence). The length of the CDR3 is 17 residues. The V and J ends lost 4 bases and 6 bases respectively, with 25 bases between them. CDR3 coding DNA: TGCAGTGCTATAGCCCGAACGTGGGGGGGCTCGGGTCAGCCCCAGCATTTT. Its translation is CSAIARTWGGSGQPQHF.

The CDR3: CSARPWGAGNNQPQHF. As DNA, the CDR3 is TGCAGTGCTAGGCCGTGGGGGGCTGGGAACAATCAGCCCCAGCATTTT. The chain is built from TRBV20-1 and TRBJ1-5; a possible D gene is TRBD1 (6 bases). Between the trimmed V and J ends, which lost 3 bases and 3 bases, there was a span of 18 bases. Germline V gives CDR1 DFQATT, CDR2 SNEGSKA (reference sequence). This CDR3 spans 16 amino acids.

This rearrangement joins TRBV10-3 to TRBJ1-1, with D unresolved. Trimming took off 6 bases at V and 4 bases at J, with 15 bases between the two ends. CDR3 length equals 14 residues. The germline gives CDR1 ENHRY, CDR2 SYGVKD. The CDR3 loop is CAIRERESGTEAFF. The CDR3 DNA sequence: TGTGCCATCAGGGAACGGGAGTCAGGCACTGAAGCTTTCTTT.

The V gene is TRBV5-1, the J gene TRBJ2-5; 13 positions match TRBD2. The CDR3 consists of 15 residues. The V and J ends lost 4 bases and 11 bases, in that order; junction bases with no gene match: 11. CDR1 is SGHRS and CDR2 is YFSETQ in the germline V gene. In DNA form, the CDR3 reads TGCGCCAGCAGCCCGACTAGCGGGGGGACCTACGGGCAGTACTTC. It codes for CASSPTSGGTYGQYF.

The rearrangement joins TRBV4-1 to TRBJ2-7; D is unresolved. Per the germline V gene, CDR1 is MGHRA and CDR2 is YSYEKL. This CDR3 is 14 amino acids long. V was shortened by 5 bases and J by 5 bases, with 16 bases between the two germline ends. The CDR3 DNA reads TGCGCCAGCAGCTTTGCTTCACCTGACGACGAGCAGTACTTC. Its protein is CASSFASPDDEQYF.

The chain recombines TRBV7-2 with TRBJ2-7; TRBD2 agrees at 7 bases. Looked up from germline, CDR1 is SGHTA and CDR2 is FQGNSA. The CDR3 consists of 17 residues. With 5 bases clipped from V and 3 bases from J, the junction kept 16 bases outside the gene matches. The CDR3 loop reads CASSLGATGTIFYEQYF. The CDR3 nucleotides are TGTGCCAGCAGCCTTGGAGCCACCGGGACTATCTTCTACGAGCAGTACTTC.

This rearrangement joins TRBV29-1 to TRBJ1-1; D call uncertain. V was pared by 6 bases and J by 10 bases, with 15 bases between. The CDR3 loop spans 11 amino acids. The germline CDR1 and CDR2 sequences are SQVTM and ANQGSEA. The CDR3 DNA sequence: TGCAGCGTGGTCGGGATGGACGCAGCTTTCTTT. It yields the protein CSVVGMDAAFF.

The V call is TRBV7-2, the J call TRBJ2-3, with 8 bases matching TRBD1. Trimming cost V 3 bases and J 1 base; bases outside gene matches: 9. Germline CDR1 SGHTA, CDR2 FQGNSA. The CDR3 is 17 amino acids. The CDR3 region has the DNA TGTGCCAGCAGCTTTTACGCGACAGGGGCGGGCACAGATACGCAGTATTTT. Encoded protein: CASSFYATGAGTDTQYF.

This clonotype is a singleton in its sample. V gene TRBV29-1 combines with J gene TRBJ2-7; 8 bases fit TRBD2. CDR1 is SQVTM and CDR2 is ANQGSEA in the germline V gene. V trimming: 6 bases; J trimming: 2 bases; junction bases outside the gene matches: 3. This CDR3 spans 12 amino acids. The CDR3 protein is CSVRGGAYEQYF. The DNA for the CDR3 is TGCAGCGTACGGGGGGGAGCCTACGAGCAGTACTTC.

The chain joins TRBV10-3 to TRBJ2-5; 8 bases line up with TRBD1. In germline, CDR1 is ENHRY, CDR2 SYGVKD. The CDR3 runs 15 residues. V was pared by 5 bases and J by 11 bases, with 16 bases of the junction left unmatched. The chain's CDR3 is CAISPRTGLRYGQYF. The DNA of the CDR3 is TGTGCCATCAGTCCCCGGACAGGGCTGAGGTACGGGCAGTACTTC.